This section outlines one T cell receptor (beta chain) sequence together with its context. Antigen: not known. The data originate from a study of cytomegalovirus exposure and HLA in healthy donors. On the study more broadly: An early data release held some 85 million unique TCRs from HLA-typed donors. Study-wide results and limits: The authors confirmed in vitro that a few CMV-associated chains were specific for CMV antigens. Later analysis demonstrated an association between a missense DCLRE1C variant and TCR beta V- and J-gene trimming.

PCR involved 60 Vbeta and 13 Jbeta primers. Sequencing was performed with immunoSEQ multiplex PCR; in TCRdb, only in-frame clones are kept and a portion is missing. The sample table includes approximately 120,000 clones. Sequenced input: PBMCs. This receptor was identified in a man aged 18 to 35 in good health and CMV-seronegative.

Here the CDR3 reads CASSARQGWHEQYF. CDR3 sequence (DNA): TGTGCCAGCTCGGCGCGACAGGGGTGGCACGAGCAGTACTTC. The chain recombines TRBV6-1 with TRBJ2-7; 8 bases are a match to TRBD1. Germline lookup yields CDR1 MNHNS and CDR2 SASEGT. The CDR3 spans 14 residues. The V gene end was trimmed by 8 bases and the J gene end by 5 bases; junction bases not matched to a gene: 11.